Listed here is a single T cell receptor (beta chain). Its antigen is not identified. Data came from immunoSEQ multiplex PCR; TCRdb stores just in-frame clones and leaves some out. The sample yields about 120,000 clones, 85% to 95% seen once. The sample is drawn from a study of T cell responses to AZD1222 COVID-19 vaccine. Findings and limits, study-wide: Most donors were white British and more were female, and clonal diversity was possibly underestimated. Increased Spike-specific TCR breadth and depth were observed after two AZD1222 doses.

V lost 2 bases, J lost 2 bases, and 7 bases stayed unmatched. The germline gives CDR1 MGHRA, CDR2 YSYEKL. CDR3 length equals 16 residues. Source: peripheral blood, taken 28 days after the second AZD1222 dose. This chain connects TRBV4-1 to TRBJ1-2; 8 nucleotides match TRBD1. This sequence originates from an adult who received the AZD1222 COVID-19 vaccine. The CDR3 reads CASSQLTGAANYGYTF. Written as DNA, the CDR3 is TGCGCCAGCAGCCAACTGACAGGGGCCGCCAACTATGGCTACACCTTC.